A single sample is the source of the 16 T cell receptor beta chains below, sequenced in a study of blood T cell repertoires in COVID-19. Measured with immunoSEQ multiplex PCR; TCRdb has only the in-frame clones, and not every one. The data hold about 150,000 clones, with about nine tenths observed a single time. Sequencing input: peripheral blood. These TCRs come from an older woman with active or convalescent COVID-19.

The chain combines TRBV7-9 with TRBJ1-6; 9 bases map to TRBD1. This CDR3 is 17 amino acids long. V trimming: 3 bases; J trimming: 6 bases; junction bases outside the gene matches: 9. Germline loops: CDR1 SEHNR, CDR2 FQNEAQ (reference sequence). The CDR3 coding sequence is TGTGCCAGCAGCTTCGGGACAGGGTTTAAGCCTAATTCACCCCTCCACTTT. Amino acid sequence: CASSFGTGFKPNSPLHF.

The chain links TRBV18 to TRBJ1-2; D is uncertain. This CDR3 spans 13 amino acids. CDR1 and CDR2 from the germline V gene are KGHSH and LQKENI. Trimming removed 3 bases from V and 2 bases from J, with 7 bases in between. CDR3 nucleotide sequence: TGTGCCAGCTCACCCGGGGAAAACTATGGCTACACCTTC. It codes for CASSPGENYGYTF.

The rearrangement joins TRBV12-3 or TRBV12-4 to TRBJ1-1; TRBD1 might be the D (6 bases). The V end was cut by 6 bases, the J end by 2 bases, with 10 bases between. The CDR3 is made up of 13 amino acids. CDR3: CASRWTANTEAFF. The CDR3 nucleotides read TGTGCCAGCAGATGGACAGCCAACACTGAAGCTTTCTTT.

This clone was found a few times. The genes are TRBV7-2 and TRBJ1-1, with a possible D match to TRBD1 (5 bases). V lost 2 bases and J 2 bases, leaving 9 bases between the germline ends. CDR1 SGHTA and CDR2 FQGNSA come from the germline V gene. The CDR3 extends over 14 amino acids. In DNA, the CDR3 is TGTGCCAGCAGCTTATCAGGGATCAACACTGAAGCTTTCTTT. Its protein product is CASSLSGINTEAFF.

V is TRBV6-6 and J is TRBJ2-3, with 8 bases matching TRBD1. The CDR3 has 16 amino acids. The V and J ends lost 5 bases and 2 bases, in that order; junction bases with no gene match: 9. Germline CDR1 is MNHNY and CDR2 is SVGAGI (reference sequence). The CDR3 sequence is CASSPSRTGSTDTQYF. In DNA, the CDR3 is TGTGCCAGCAGTCCGTCACGGACAGGGTCCACAGATACGCAGTATTTT.

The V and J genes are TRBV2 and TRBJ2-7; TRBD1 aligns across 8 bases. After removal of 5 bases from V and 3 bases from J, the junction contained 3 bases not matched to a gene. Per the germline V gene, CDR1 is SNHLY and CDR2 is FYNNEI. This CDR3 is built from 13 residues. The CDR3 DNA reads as TGTGCCAGCAGTTCCGACAGGGGCTACGAGCAGTACTTC. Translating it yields CASSSDRGYEQYF.

The CDR3 spells CASSYLWTENTEAFF. CDR3 bases: TGTGCCAGCAGTTACTTGTGGACAGAGAACACTGAAGCTTTCTTT. This chain joins TRBV6-5 and TRBJ1-1; D possibly corresponds to TRBD1 (6 bases). V dropped 1 base and J dropped 1 base, with 10 bases sitting between them. Germline loops: CDR1 MNHEY, CDR2 SVGAGI. This CDR3 is 15 amino acids long.

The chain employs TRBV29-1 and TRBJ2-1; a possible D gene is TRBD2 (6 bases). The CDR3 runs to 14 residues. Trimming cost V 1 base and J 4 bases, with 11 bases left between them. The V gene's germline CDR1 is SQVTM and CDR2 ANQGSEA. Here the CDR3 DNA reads TGCAGCGTTGAAGTATCGGGAGTATACAATGAGCAGTTCTTC. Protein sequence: CSVEVSGVYNEQFF.

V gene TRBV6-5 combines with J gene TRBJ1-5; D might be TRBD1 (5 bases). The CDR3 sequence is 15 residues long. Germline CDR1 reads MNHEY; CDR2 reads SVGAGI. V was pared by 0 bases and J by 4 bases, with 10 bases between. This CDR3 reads CASSYSGGENQPQHF. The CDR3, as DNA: TGTGCCAGCAGTTACTCGGGGGGGGAGAATCAGCCCCAGCATTTT.

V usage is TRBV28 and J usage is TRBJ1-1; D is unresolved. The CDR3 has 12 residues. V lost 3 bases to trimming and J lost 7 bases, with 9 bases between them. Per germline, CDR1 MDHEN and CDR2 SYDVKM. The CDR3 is CASSFNAGEAFF. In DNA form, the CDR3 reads TGTGCCAGCAGTTTCAACGCCGGTGAAGCTTTCTTT.

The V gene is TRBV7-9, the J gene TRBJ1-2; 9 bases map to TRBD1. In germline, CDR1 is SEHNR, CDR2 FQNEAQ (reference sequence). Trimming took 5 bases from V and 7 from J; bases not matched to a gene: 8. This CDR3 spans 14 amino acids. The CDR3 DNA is TGTGCCAGCAGCACACAGGGGGCTGCGGGTGGCTACACCTTC. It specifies CASSTQGAAGGYTF.

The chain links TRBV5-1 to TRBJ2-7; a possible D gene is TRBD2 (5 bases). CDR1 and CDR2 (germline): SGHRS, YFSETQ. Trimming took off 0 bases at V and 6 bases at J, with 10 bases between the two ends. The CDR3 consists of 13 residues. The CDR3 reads CASSLGDGGEQYF. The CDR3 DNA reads TGCGCCAGCAGCTTGGGAGACGGAGGCGAGCAGTACTTC. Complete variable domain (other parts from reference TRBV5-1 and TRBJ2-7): KAGVTQTPRYLIKTRGQQVTLSCSPISGHRSVSWYQQTPGQGLQFLFEYFSETQRNKGNFPGRFSGRQFSNSRSEMNVSTLELGDSALYLCASSLGDGGEQYFGPGTRLTVT.

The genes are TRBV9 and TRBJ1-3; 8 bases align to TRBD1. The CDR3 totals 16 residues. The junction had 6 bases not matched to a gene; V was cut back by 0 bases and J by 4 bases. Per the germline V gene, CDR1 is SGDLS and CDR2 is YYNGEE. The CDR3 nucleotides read TGTGCCAGCAGCGTAGACGGACAGGGAAGGGGAAACACCATATATTTT. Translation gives CASSVDGQGRGNTIYF.

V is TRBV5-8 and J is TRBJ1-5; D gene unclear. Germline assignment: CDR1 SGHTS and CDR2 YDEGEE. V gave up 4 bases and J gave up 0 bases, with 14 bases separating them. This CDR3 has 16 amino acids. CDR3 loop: CASSLVRSYSNQPQHF. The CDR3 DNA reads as TGTGCCAGCAGCCTCGTTCGGAGTTATAGCAATCAGCCCCAGCATTTT.

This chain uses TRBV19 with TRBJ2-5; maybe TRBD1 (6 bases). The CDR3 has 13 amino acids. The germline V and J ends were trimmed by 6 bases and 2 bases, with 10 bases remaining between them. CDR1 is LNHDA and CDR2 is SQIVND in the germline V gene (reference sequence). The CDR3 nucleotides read TGTGCCAGTAGACTACAGGGACAAGAGACCCAGTACTTC. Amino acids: CASRLQGQETQYF. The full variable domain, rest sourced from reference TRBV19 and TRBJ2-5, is DGGITQSPKYLFRKEGQNVTLSCEQNLNHDAMYWYRQDPGQGLRLIYYSQIVNDFQKGDIAEGYSVSREKKESFPLTVTSAQKNPTAFYLCASRLQGQETQYFGPGTRLLVL.

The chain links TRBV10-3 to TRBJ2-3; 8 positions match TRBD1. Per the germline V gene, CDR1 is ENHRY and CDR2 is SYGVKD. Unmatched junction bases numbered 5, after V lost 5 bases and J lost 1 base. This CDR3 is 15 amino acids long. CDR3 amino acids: CAISQGAFGTDTQYF. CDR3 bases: TGTGCCATCAGTCAGGGGGCTTTTGGCACAGATACGCAGTATTTT.